What follows is one T cell receptor (beta chain) and its context. This sample is part of a study of blood T cell repertoires in COVID-19. Whole-study context: Both acute and convalescent COVID-19 samples were obtained from the United States, Italy and Spain. Nucleic acid was either cDNA or gDNA, and it came from T cells, B-cell-depleted T cells, or PBMCs.

Germline V gene data show CDR1 as MNHEY and CDR2 as SMNVEV (reference sequence). CDR3 size: 15 residues. Trimming cost V 2 bases and J 3 bases, with 13 bases left between them. Patients at the Seattle site were enrolled during active infection and followed longitudinally. The protocol was immunoSEQ multiplex PCR, while the TCRdb copy is restricted to in-frame clones and leaves out a portion. The table shows around 300,000 clones, with 70% to 90% occurring only once. The sequenced material came from peripheral blood. This clonotype was sampled from a woman aged 45-60 years with COVID-19, enrolled during active disease. The rearrangement uses TRBV27 and TRBJ1-2, with D possibly being TRBD1 (6 bases). CDR3 nucleotides: TGTGCCAGCAGTTTAAAGCCAGGGGATCACTATGGCTACACCTTC. It is translated as CASSLKPGDHYGYTF.